The source of this T cell receptor (beta chain) is a study of T cells in narcolepsy. Overall study findings and caveats: In some patient and control memory CD4+ samples, autoreactive clones were absent.

As for this clone: No antigen is known for it.

Profiled with immunoSEQ multiplex PCR; TCRdb holds only in-frame clones, not every one. This sample has approximately 32,000 clones, with roughly nine tenths found just once. This CDR3 is built from 14 residues. The junction had 4 bases not matched to a gene; V was cut back by 4 bases and J by 3 bases. Germline CDR1 SGHDT, CDR2 YYEEEE. This TCR derives from a human donor with narcolepsy. The genes are TRBV5-6 and TRBJ1-2, with 9 nucleotides matching TRBD1. The sequenced sample consisted of CD45RA- memory CD4+ T cells from PBMCs. CDR3 region: CASSIGTGYYGYTF. The CDR3 DNA reads TGTGCCAGCAGCATTGGGACAGGGTACTATGGCTACACCTTC.